This T cell receptor beta chain was recovered during a study of identifying expanded T cells in peripheral blood. Broader study findings: Differentially abundant clones: around 1.2 between replicates, 15 to 17 at two to three weeks, approximately 19 at four. Variance in clone template counts between approximately two-week samples significantly increased with total template count across all healthy donors.

Collection occurred without any documented infections or immune events in donors. This clone came up once. The antigen remains unidentified. Assay used: immunoSEQ multiplex PCR; TCRdb lists only in-frame clones, some missing. This sample carries about 78,000 clones, 84% of them seen once, and the ten largest clones take roughly 18%. The sample consisted of blood. This TCR derives from a person aged 18 to 75 in good health.

In nucleotides, the CDR3 is TGTGCCAGCAGCCCCTCGGGGAGGCGGGAAACAGATACGCAGTATTTT. Protein sequence: CASSPSGRRETDTQYF. This chain links TRBV9 with TRBJ2-3; TRBD2 might be the D (6 bases). Trimming left V 4 bases short and J 3 bases short, with 18 bases between. The germline V gene has CDR1 SGDLS and CDR2 YYNGEE. The CDR3 has 16 amino acids.